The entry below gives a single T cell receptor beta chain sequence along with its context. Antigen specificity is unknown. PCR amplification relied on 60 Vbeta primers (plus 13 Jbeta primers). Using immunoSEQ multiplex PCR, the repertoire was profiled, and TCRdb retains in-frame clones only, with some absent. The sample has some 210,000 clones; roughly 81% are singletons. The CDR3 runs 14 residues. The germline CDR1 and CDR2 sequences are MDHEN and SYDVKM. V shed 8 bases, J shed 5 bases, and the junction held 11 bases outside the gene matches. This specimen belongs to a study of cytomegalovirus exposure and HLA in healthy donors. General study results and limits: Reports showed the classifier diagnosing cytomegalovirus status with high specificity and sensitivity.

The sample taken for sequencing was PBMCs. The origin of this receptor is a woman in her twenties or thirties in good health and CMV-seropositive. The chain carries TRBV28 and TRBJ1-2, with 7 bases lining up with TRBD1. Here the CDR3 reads CASYSTTGEYGYTF. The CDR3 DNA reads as TGTGCCAGCTATTCCACAACAGGGGAGTATGGCTACACCTTC.